This TCR beta chain was identified during a study of blood T cell repertoires in COVID-19 (dated by TCRdb to 2019 to 2021). About the investigation overall: The collaborator samples originated in the United States, Italy and Spain and spanned the acute and convalescent phases of COVID-19. Subjects who had been exposed to COVID-19, were actively infected with it, or had recovered from it provided the deeply sampled blood TCRbeta repertoires that made up the dataset. The repertoires were released in a freely available public database meant as a resource for research on the immune response to SARS-CoV-2. A de-identified subject ID, COVID-19 status, age in years and sex were almost always included in the sample metadata. Where available, HLA class I and class II types were taken from metadata supplied by the sample provider and were not determined by assay-based typing. The prospective study material was composed of cDNA or gDNA derived from T cells, B-cell-depleted T cells, or PBMCs. Samples came from the ongoing ImmuneRACE study (first 160 participants) plus 1,254 subjects from 6 global collaborators.

The immunoSEQ Assay, a bias-controlled multiplex PCR, was used to amplify TCRbeta CDR3 regions from genomic DNA. The study's processing was this. The number of nucleated cells in each sample was estimated by amplification of reference gene primers within the assay. To quantify the absolute abundance of each unique TCRbeta CDR3 rearrangement, sequence reads were collapsed and filtered. For each sample, productive Simpson clonality was calculated as the square root of Simpson's diversity index across productive rearrangements. Drawn from immuneACCESS, this table holds only the in-frame rearrangements with V and J called that TCRdb kept. Clones are partly lost; checked studies trace under half to an unresolved V gene and leave the rest unexplained. V and J calls and clone size come straight from that table; D and trimming were deduced from the DNA. This sample holds about 300,000 clones; 85% were observed only once. In total, the top ten clones hold 2.5% to 3% of the sample.

General conclusions and limits of the study: The quantity of clinical and demographic metadata differed by source and by participant and was supplied without curation.

For this clone: What this receptor recognizes is not known. No base qualities exist here, and no much larger clone lies one base off it.

In the prospective study, participants were roughly 18 to 100 years old, resided in about two dozen geographic areas of the United States, and were enrolled through a virtual design. In the prospective study, cohorts were assigned on the basis of participant-reported clinical history obtained from a screening survey and a study questionnaire. For ImmuneRACE Cohort 3, a participant was defined as recovered based on two consecutive negative NP/OP PCR tests, clearance by a healthcare professional, or resolution of symptoms. Each participant in the prospective study had whole blood, serum and a nasopharyngeal or oropharyngeal swab collected by mobile phlebotomists. Prospective study participants could optionally give additional blood draws and questionnaires over an approximately 2-month period. Before DNA extraction, blood samples from the prospective study were shipped at room temperature or frozen.

Clipping removes 2 bases from V and 3 bases from J, with 8 as the unmatched junction base count. The germline V gene (reference sequence) supplies CDR1 MNHEY and CDR2 SMNVEV. The CDR3 measures 17 amino acids from cysteine to phenylalanine. Solely the CDR3 DNA is kept, with 51 bases framed from the first base. The receptor's source is a woman between 45 and 60 years old who had recovered from COVID-19. The receptor chain draws on TRBV27 and TRBJ2-1; 9 nucleotides in the junction match TRBD1. The sample was PBMCs or T cells enriched from blood (not recorded which). The CDR3 loop reads CASSLRARQGVYNEQFF. Here is the DNA: TGTGCCAGCAGTTTAAGGGCGAGACAGGGGGTCTACAATGAGCAGTTCTTC.